The subject of this entry is one T cell receptor (beta chain). Clones were read by immunoSEQ multiplex PCR, and TCRdb kept only the in-frame ones, dropping some. The sample holds about 680,000 clones; about 91% are singletons and the top ten take approximately 25%. V trimming: 1 base; J trimming: 7 bases; junction bases outside the gene matches: 4. This CDR3 has 15 amino acids. CDR1 and CDR2 (germline): SGHTA, FQGTGA. Naive CD8 cells comprised CD45RO-negative, CCR7-positively selected cells, excluding terminally differentiated effector memory CD45RA+ cells. Within Nashville, Tennessee resided all donors, each a Caucasian adult. The data were obtained in a study of shared clonotypes between healthy human individuals.

The rearrangement uses TRBV7-3 and TRBJ2-1; TRBD2 aligns across 10 bases. The receptor comes from a man aged 25 to 45 in good health. Sequences were obtained from naive CD8+ T cells sorted from blood. The CDR3 loop reads CASSLIAGGVNEQFF. DNA of the CDR3: TGTGCCAGCAGCTTAATAGCGGGAGGTGTAAATGAGCAGTTCTTC.